This T cell receptor beta chain was identified during a study of cytomegalovirus exposure and HLA in healthy donors. Across the study: Among several hundred genotyped donors, roughly 80% fell in the Caucasian-associated ancestry cluster.

Every donor was a healthy person donating bone marrow. PCR involved 60 Vbeta and 13 Jbeta primers. Here immunoSEQ multiplex PCR was the method, and the copy in TCRdb shows in-frame clones only, minus some. Of 200,000 to 250,000 clones in the sample, around 76% are singletons; the top ten hold 5% to 6.5%. The CDR3 extends over 15 amino acids. Germline V CDR1 and CDR2: SEHNR, FQNEAQ (reference sequence). V was pared by 0 bases and J by 4 bases, with 5 bases of the junction left unmatched. The sequenced sample consisted of PBMCs. The chain uses TRBV7-9 and TRBJ1-2; 7 nucleotides agree with TRBD1. This sequence was found in a woman between 40 and 55 years old in good health and CMV-seropositive. CDR3 residues: CASSLAGGAGYGYTF. The CDR3 DNA follows: TGTGCCAGCAGCTTAGCAGGGGGCGCGGGCTATGGCTACACCTTC.